The TCR beta chain under discussion was sequenced for a study of siplizumab effects on memory and regulatory T cells. Here immunoSEQ multiplex PCR was the method, and the copy in TCRdb shows in-frame clones only, minus some. The sample contains 85,000 to 90,000 clones, 85% to 90% of which appear only once. Germline CDR1 and CDR2: GTSNPN and SVGIG (reference sequence). The V gene end was trimmed by 0 bases and the J gene end by 4 bases; junction bases not matched to a gene: 5. The CDR3 consists of 16 residues. V is TRBV30 and J is TRBJ1-3; TRBD1 matches at 11 bases. Sequenced sample: CD4+ T cells sorted from blood. The receptor was isolated from a human donor in good health. CDR3: CAWSVVDRGPGNTIYF. CDR3 bases: TGTGCCTGGAGTGTAGTGGACAGGGGGCCGGGAAACACCATATATTTT. Looking up the rest from reference TRBV30 and TRBJ1-3 gives the full variable domain: SQTIHQWPATLVQPVGSPLSLECTVEGTSNPNLYWYRQAAGRGLQLLFYSVGIGQISSEVPQNLSASRPQDRQFILSSKKLLLSDSGFYLCAWSVVDRGPGNTIYFGEGSWLTVV.